This TCR beta chain came from a study of identifying expanded T cells in peripheral blood. Sequencing used immunoSEQ multiplex PCR; TCRdb keeps in-frame clones, though not all of them. This table has approximately 63,000 clones, around 87% appearing once. This CDR3 spans 14 amino acids. Germline CDR1 and CDR2: MRHNA and SNTAGT. With 8 bases removed from V and 3 bases from J, the gap between germline ends came to 13 bases. The receptor's source is a person aged 18 to 70 in good health. Sequenced: blood. The gene calls are TRBV6-4 and TRBJ2-2; possible D gene TRBD1, 6 bases. The CDR3 DNA sequence: TGTGCCAGCTCTGGGGGCGGAGACACCGGGGAGCTGTTTTTT. It is translated as CASSGGGDTGELFF.